Sequencing of this T cell receptor beta chain was carried out in a study of blood T cell repertoires in COVID-19. About the study: COVID-19 samples from acute and convalescent phases originated in the United States, Italy and Spain. PBMCs, B-cell-depleted T cells, or T cells were the source of the cDNA or gDNA that made up the material.

It was during active infection that Seattle patients were enrolled and then longitudinally followed. Per the authors' pipeline: Estimation of nucleated cell counts relied on the amplification of reference gene primers. Using immunoSEQ multiplex PCR, the repertoire was profiled, and TCRdb retains in-frame clones only, with some absent. The V and J calls and clone size are taken from that table; D and trimming were inferred from the DNA. Counted here are a few hundred thousand clones, 75% to 95% occurring once; the ten biggest clones make up roughly 2.7%. Trimming at V came to 4 bases and at J to 5 bases, leaving 4 bases not matched to a gene. The germline V gene has CDR1 SGHDT and CDR2 YYEEEE. The CDR3 runs to 13 residues.

The sequence came from a person in their late teens or twenties with COVID-19, enrolled during active disease. The chain couples TRBV5-6 to TRBJ2-5; the match to TRBD1 covers 8 bases. Material: peripheral blood. Here the CDR3 reads CASSPRQGETQYF. The CDR3 region has the DNA TGTGCCAGCAGCCCTAGACAGGGGGAGACCCAGTACTTC.